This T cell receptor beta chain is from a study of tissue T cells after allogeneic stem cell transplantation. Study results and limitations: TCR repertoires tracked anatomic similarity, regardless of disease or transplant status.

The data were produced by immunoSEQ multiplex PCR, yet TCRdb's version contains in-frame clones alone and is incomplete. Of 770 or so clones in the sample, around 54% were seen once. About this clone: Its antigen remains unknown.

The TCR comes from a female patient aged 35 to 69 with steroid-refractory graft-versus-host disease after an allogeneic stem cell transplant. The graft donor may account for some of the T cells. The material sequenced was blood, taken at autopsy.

The CDR3 spells CASSSPGRLNYGYTF. DNA of the CDR3: TGTGCCAGCAGTTCCCCGGGACGGTTAAACTATGGCTACACCTTC. The rearrangement uses TRBV6-5 and TRBJ1-2; D is possibly TRBD1 (5 bases). Germline assignment: CDR1 MNHEY and CDR2 SVGAGI. V was cut by 4 bases and J by 2 bases, with 14 bases left in between. The CDR3 is 15 amino acids.